The 2 T cell receptor beta chains reported below all come from one sample, sequenced in a study of T cells in localized non-small cell lung cancer. The protocol was immunoSEQ multiplex PCR, while the TCRdb copy is restricted to in-frame clones and leaves out a portion. The sample records tens of thousands of clones, around 81% being singletons. The starting material was peripheral blood, obtained before any cancer treatment. These receptors were collected from a female donor older than 55 with stage I lung adenocarcinoma.

This clone was counted a single time. This sequence joins TRBV28 and TRBJ2-1; 7 bases match TRBD2. The CDR3 runs to 17 residues. CDR1 and CDR2 (germline): MDHEN, SYDVKM. J gave up 1 base and V 10 bases, and 16 bases lay outside the gene matches. CDR3 protein: CATLGLVLTPSYNEQFF. The CDR3 coding sequence is TGTGCCACCCTAGGACTAGTCCTTACCCCGTCCTACAATGAGCAGTTCTTC.

This chain uses TRBV6-1 with TRBJ2-1; 10 bases are a match to TRBD2. Germline values: CDR1 MNHNS, CDR2 SASEGT. CDR3 length equals 15 residues. With V trimmed by 6 bases and J by 4 bases, 6 bases remained unmatched. CDR3 region: CASRLGTSAYNEQFF. CDR3 bases: TGTGCCAGCAGACTCGGGACTAGCGCTTACAATGAGCAGTTCTTC.